The entry below describes one T cell receptor (beta chain). No antigen is known for it. Qualities for individual bases were not recorded, and no much larger clone is one base off. The cohort consisted of more than 650 healthy bone marrow donors. Cohort members were all nominally healthy when sampled, although unrecorded immune exposures were likely present. The donor tested CMV seropositive and was one of the 289 seropositive cohort members. Each donor provided a peripheral blood sample, and peripheral blood mononuclear cells were used for TCR beta sequencing. The Qiagen DNeasy Blood Extraction Kit was used to extract genomic DNA from the blood cell samples. The trim is 8 bases for V and 0 bases for J, with a gap of 13 bases between the germline ends. The CDR3 spans 13 residues, from the cysteine through the phenylalanine. Left in the record is the CDR3 DNA by itself, 39 bases read in frame from the first base. CDR1 and CDR2 are drawn from the germline V gene (reference sequence): GTSNPN, SVGIG.

Library generation was performed with the immunoSEQ multiplex PCR assay. The multiplex PCR relied on a mix of 60 forward primers for TCR Vbeta segments and 13 reverse primers for TCR Jbeta segments. Amplification of the CDR3 region of rearranged TCR beta genes was performed with a multiplex PCR assay on genomic DNA. The amplified TCR beta libraries were sequenced on the Illumina HiSeq System as 87-base-pair reads. The authors' analysis ran thus. Across the 500 to 850 repertoires, a later analysis counted 80 million or so unique TCR beta chains, roughly 11 million of which were shared by at least two donors. Raw reads were error-corrected and collapsed into unique sequences by a nearest-neighbor algorithm in which closely related sequences were merged to remove PCR and sequencing errors. CDR3 sequences were aligned to IMGT reference sequences to assign V, D and J gene segments. Each retained sequence needed at least a six-nucleotide match to both a V gene segment and a J gene segment. A rearrangement was called productive if the CDR3 had no stop codons and remained in frame with V and J, and every other rearrangement was called non-productive. CDR3 was defined according to IMGT convention as the region running from the second conserved V-encoded cysteine to the conserved J-encoded phenylalanine. The earlier analysis of some 550 of the donors excluded any sequence lacking an unambiguous match to a single V gene segment. In an earlier analysis of a few hundred of the donors, V segments were called functional above 56.7% productive rearrangements and were called segregating when the between-donor standard deviation exceeded 5%. A statistical classification framework was built for diagnosing cytomegalovirus status from the catalog of TCR beta chain sequences. V and J gene assignment, in a later analysis, came from comparing TCR nucleotide sequences with IMGT/GENE-DB human TR gene sequences. Using the TCRdist pipeline, a later analysis assigned CDR3 sequences along with most-parsimonious VDJ recombination scenarios. In a later analysis, each TCR beta chain was defined by its CDR3 amino acid sequence together with its V-gene family, and reads lacking a unique V-gene family were excluded. As a way to deal with suspected cross-contamination and a sequencing artifact, a later analysis dropped hundreds of nucleotide sequences that were highly shared and had low generation probability. For each public chain, a later analysis derived a clonal expansion index from normalized ranks of inferred template counts within each repertoire. In a later analysis, generation probabilities were computed with a VDJ recombination model fitted to out-of-frame rearrangements, and the resulting probabilities were checked against IGoR. In a later analysis, hypergeometric tests were used to score TCR-TCR, TCR-HLA and TCR-CMV co-occurrence, with a repertoire-size bias correction applied to TCR pairs. A later analysis estimated false discovery rates by permuting HLA or CMV assignments 20 times. In a later analysis, co-occurring TCRs were grouped using DBSCAN, and TCRdist sequence similarity was added for clustering within HLA-allele-positive subsets. For co-occurrence clustering, repertoires with fewer than 30,000 or more than 120,000 public chains were excluded, along with 5 or 6 repertoires with anomalous nucleotide sharing. Here the immuneACCESS table is served through TCRdb, limited to in-frame sequences with V and J called. Missing clones are a known gap in these copies; in checked studies unresolved V genes cover under half, and the rest lacks a known reason. That table gives V, J and clone size, and the DNA gave D and trimming. Recorded for this sample are about 110,000 clones; 69% of them occurred a single time. Together, the top ten hold under 6.5% of the sample.

The record originates from a study of cytomegalovirus exposure and HLA in healthy donors (TCRdb year 2017). A note on the overall study: An earlier analysis of 587 of the donors reported 250 to 350 Gb of sequence data and 117 million unique TCR beta sequences from about 200 million T cells. An early release that covered fewer than 750 HLA-typed donors contained around 330 gigabases of sequencing data and tens of millions of unique TCR sequences. Among the roughly 410 genotyped donors, 81% belonged to the genetic ancestry cluster associated with self-reported Caucasian donors. The aim of the study was to test whether cataloging public T cell receptors could identify signatures of past pathogen exposure. The study profiled the T cell repertoires of 666 subjects by immunosequencing and related them to cytomegalovirus serostatus. In addition to the first cohort of 650 to 800 subjects, a separate validation cohort of some 120 different subjects was used. High-throughput TCR immunosequencing, statistical association of individual TCRs with disease status, and machine learning were combined to predict cytomegalovirus infection status. In a later analysis, previously published TCR beta repertoires from hundreds of donors were re-analyzed and high-resolution HLA genotyping was added so that TCR occurrence patterns could be studied. Rather than drawing on any new phenotypic data, the later analysis identified candidate immune exposures from TCR beta sequences and the way those sequences occurred across donors. An earlier analysis of 500 to 650 of the donors applied high-throughput TCR beta sequencing to assess whether each TCR beta V gene segment acted as functional or pseudogenic. Alongside the repertoire data, information on donor age, sex, ethnicity and CMV serostatus was compiled. In a later genetic analysis, genome-wide SNP genotypes for about three fifths of the roughly 670 donors were used, and that subset was treated as a discovery cohort. Every discovery cohort repertoire had been produced on one sequencing platform. HLA typing included class I and class II loci at four-digit resolution. The number of donors typed differed by locus, with roughly 629-640 for A, B, C, DRB1 and DQB1, around 500 for DQA1, about 610 for DPA1, and over 400 for DPB1. Because of strong linkage in the cohort, roughly five DR-DQ haplotypes were treated as single units for association and clustering. On average, about 240,000 unique TCR beta nucleotide sequences were sequenced per donor among 398 genotyped donors of the cohort, with 15% to 20% of those sequences being non-productive.

On the study overall, not on this receptor specifically: Only TCR beta chains were sequenced in this cohort, and the absence of alpha or paired-chain data limited detectable features. The 87-base-pair reads could not distinguish some IMGT-functional V segments, including TRBV6-2 and TRBV6-3, so those segments were excluded. While some public TCRs were present in many individuals, most TCR sequences turned up only very rarely across donors. Three of the identified cytomegalovirus-associated TCR beta chains were confirmed in vitro to be specific for cytomegalovirus antigens. According to a later analysis, most CMV-associated TCR beta chains appeared to be HLA-restricted, and the HLA associations seemed to be driven largely by CMV exposure. When HLA alleles, especially DR and DQ, strongly co-occurred, TCR associations were difficult to assign to individual alleles. Because HLA typing was unavailable for some donors at each locus, only the typed subset was used in association tests. Over 15 rarely observed V segments, including chromosome 9 orphons, were excluded from the earlier analysis of almost 600 of the donors because counts were too low. A further reported finding was that TCR beta sequences accurately predicted the HLA-A and HLA-B alleles for most subjects in the first cohort. The classifier was reported to diagnose cytomegalovirus status with high specificity and sensitivity in both the original and validation cohorts. In an earlier analysis of about 600 of the donors, most TCR beta V segments appeared in productive rearrangements about 90% or about 30% of the time, broadly matching IMGT annotations. A later analysis associated approximately 17,000 TCR beta sequences with specific HLA alleles at a false discovery rate of 0.05. A later analysis reported that several top co-occurrence clusters appeared linked to parvovirus B19, influenza, CMV and Epstein-Barr virus. Linkage disequilibrium might explain the correlated functional status among segregating V segments, but an unknown experimental factor could not be ruled out. The authors suggested that the approach could potentially be generalized to other disease states and immunological phenotypes. The presence/absence analyses assumed that sequencing depth was roughly uniform across donors, and that assumption may not be true. The study gave a list of some 150 TCR beta chains associated with cytomegalovirus. A later genetic analysis associated a missense DCLRE1C variant with V-gene and J-gene trimming of TCR beta chains, and an independent cohort replicated the association. According to a later genetic analysis, donors in an Asian-associated ancestry cluster had fewer N-insertions in productive TCRs than the approximately 630-donor mean. According to a later analysis, TCR association rates differed among HLA loci, with DRB1 alleles showing the most associated TCRs and HLA-C alleles showing the fewest. A later analysis found that HLA-associated TCR beta chains were more clonally expanded and had lower generation probabilities than equally common non-associated chains. CMV serostatus was the only immune exposure information available for the cohort. The sequencing pipeline was judged likely to have produced a cluster of highly shared sequence variants as a technical artifact.

This TCR came from a woman aged 70-85 years in good health and CMV-seropositive. Here the chain combines TRBV30 and TRBJ1-2, with TRBD1 as a weak D call on 5 bases. The specimen sequenced was PBMCs. This receptor carries the CDR3 CARQPGPNYGYTF. The DNA sequence reads TGTGCCCGCCAACCAGGGCCTAACTATGGCTACACCTTC. With the rest looked up from the reference TRBV30 and TRBJ1-2 genes rather than sequenced, the full variable domain is SQTIHQWPATLVQPVGSPLSLECTVEGTSNPNLYWYRQAAGRGLQLLFYSVGIGQISSEVPQNLSASRPQDRQFILSSKKLLLSDSGFYLCARQPGPNYGYTFGSGTRLTVV.